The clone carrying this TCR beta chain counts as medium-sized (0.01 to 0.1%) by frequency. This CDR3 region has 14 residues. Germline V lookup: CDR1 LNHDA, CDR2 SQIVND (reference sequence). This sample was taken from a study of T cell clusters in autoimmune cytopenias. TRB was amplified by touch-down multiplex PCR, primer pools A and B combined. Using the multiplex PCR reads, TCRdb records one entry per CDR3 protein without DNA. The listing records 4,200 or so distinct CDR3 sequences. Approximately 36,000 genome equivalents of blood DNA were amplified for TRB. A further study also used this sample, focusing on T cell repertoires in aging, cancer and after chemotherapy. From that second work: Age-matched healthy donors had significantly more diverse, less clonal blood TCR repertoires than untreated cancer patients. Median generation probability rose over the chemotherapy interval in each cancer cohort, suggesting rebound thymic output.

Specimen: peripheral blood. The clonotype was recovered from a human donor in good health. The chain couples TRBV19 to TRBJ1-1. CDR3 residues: CASSIAGGPAPAFF. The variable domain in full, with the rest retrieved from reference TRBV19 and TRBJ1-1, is DGGITQSPKYLFRKEGQNVTLSCEQNLNHDAMYWYRQDPGQGLRLIYYSQIVNDFQKGDIAEGYSVSREKKESFPLTVTSAQKNPTAFYLCASSIAGGPAPAFFGQGTRLTVV.